The 28 T cell receptor beta chains presented below share a single source sample, sequenced in a study of beta chain features in type 1 diabetes. Of the isolated RNA, all was reverse transcribed, and so the sequenced material was expressed TCRB transcripts. The protocol was immunoSEQ multiplex PCR, while the TCRdb copy is restricted to in-frame clones and leaves out a portion. The sample lists 200,000 to 250,000 clones, roughly 13% seen once, with approximately 0.02% in the top ten. Their recognized antigens are unknown. Broader study findings: For Type 1 diabetes patients, all four CD4+ subsets carried TCRB CDR3s that were moderately but significantly shorter.

Sequenced input: naive CD4+ T cells from blood. The origin of the receptors is a man in his thirties or forties with type 1 diabetes.

In nucleotides, the CDR3 is TGTGCCAGCAGCTCCGTTCGCCCTAGCGGGGGGGACTCCTACGAGCAGTACTTC. Its protein is CASSSVRPSGGDSYEQYF. The chain uses TRBV13 and TRBJ2-7; TRBD2 matches 12 bases. Trimming at V came to 4 bases and at J to 0 bases, leaving 10 bases not matched to a gene. The CDR3 contains 18 residues. Germline CDR1 PRHDT, CDR2 FYEKMQ (reference sequence).

V is TRBV14 and J is TRBJ2-2; possible D gene TRBD1, 6 bases. This CDR3 comprises 15 residues. Germline V gene sequence: CDR1 SGHDN, CDR2 FVKESK. V lost 1 base to trimming and J lost 6 bases, with 12 bases between them. CDR3 nucleotides: TGTGCCAGCAGCCAAGTAACAGGGTCATCCGGGGAGCTGTTTTTT. Protein sequence: CASSQVTGSSGELFF.

This clone has only a few counts. The chain uses TRBV18 and TRBJ1-4, with a possible D match to TRBD1 (6 bases). The CDR3 has 15 residues. The germline V gene has CDR1 KGHSH and CDR2 LQKENI. V dropped 3 bases and J dropped 4 bases, with 12 bases sitting between them. CDR3 DNA sequence: TGTGCCAGCTCACCGGGGCAGGGGATTAATGAAAAACTGTTTTTT. It translates to CASSPGQGINEKLFF.

The chain combines TRBV4-1 with TRBJ2-1; 11 nucleotides align to TRBD2. Germline trimming cut 5 bases from V and 4 bases from J; bases unmatched to any gene: 4. Germline V gives CDR1 MGHRA, CDR2 YSYEKL. This CDR3 is 15 amino acids long. The CDR3 loop is CASSATSGRYNEQFF. The CDR3 DNA sequence: TGCGCCAGCAGCGCAACTAGCGGGAGATACAATGAGCAGTTCTTC.

This rearrangement joins TRBV7-6 to TRBJ1-2; tentatively, D is TRBD1 (6 bases). The CDR3 has 13 amino acids. Trimming shortened V by 4 bases and J by 4 bases, and 10 bases separated the two germline ends. From germline, CDR1 is SGHVS and CDR2 FNYEAQ. CDR3 nucleotide sequence: TGTGCCAGCAGCTCCCAACAGGGCTATGGCTACACCTTC. Its protein is CASSSQQGYGYTF. Looking up the rest from reference TRBV7-6 and TRBJ1-2 gives the full variable domain: GAGVSQSPRYKVTKRGQDVALRCDPISGHVSLYWYRQALGQGPEFLTYFNYEAQQDKSGLPNDRFSAERPEGSISTLTIQRTEQRDSAMYRCASSSQQGYGYTFGSGTRLTVV.

This clone was seen more than once but under ten times. The rearrangement joins TRBV2 to TRBJ1-6; D remains unclear. V gave up 6 bases and J gave up 3 bases, with 6 bases separating them. The CDR3 is 13 residues long. Germline V gene lookup returns CDR1 SNHLY and CDR2 FYNNEI. The CDR3 nucleotides read TGTGCCAGCAGCTCCTTCTATAATTCACCCCTCCACTTT. Its translation is CASSSFYNSPLHF.

This clone was recorded a few times. The genes are TRBV4-2 and TRBJ2-3, with D tentatively TRBD2 (6 bases). The germline V gene encodes CDR1 LGHNA and CDR2 YNFKEQ. The CDR3 length is 17 residues. V was clipped by 1 base and J by 1 base, with 15 bases between them. The CDR3 spells CASSQVLGGTGTDTQYF. The CDR3 region has the DNA TGTGCCAGCAGCCAAGTATTAGGAGGGACCGGCACAGATACGCAGTATTTT.

This clone has more than one count but fewer than ten. This chain connects TRBV29-1 to TRBJ1-1, with 8 bases matching TRBD1. Germline V gene lookup returns CDR1 SQVTM and CDR2 ANQGSEA. The CDR3 consists of 13 residues. With 7 bases clipped from V and 3 bases from J, the junction kept 7 bases outside the gene matches. CDR3 sequence: CSATTGEDTEAFF. CDR3 in DNA: TGCAGCGCTACGACAGGGGAAGACACTGAAGCTTTCTTT.

V and J are TRBV6-4 and TRBJ1-1, with a weak D call TRBD1 (5 bases). The V end lost 6 bases, the J end lost 5 bases, and 13 bases lay between the germline ends. Germline CDR1 MRHNA, CDR2 SNTAGT. The CDR3 spans 13 residues. CDR3 amino acids: CASRSGGETEAFF. Here the CDR3 DNA reads TGTGCCAGCAGATCGGGGGGAGAAACTGAAGCTTTCTTT.

The J gene is TRBJ1-5, the V gene TRBV19; no reliable D call. Per germline, CDR1 LNHDA and CDR2 SQIVND (reference sequence). This CDR3 has 13 amino acids. The V end was cut by 3 bases, the J end by 5 bases, with 8 bases between. In DNA form, the CDR3 reads TGTGCCAGTAGTATTCTACGGGATCAGCCCCAGCATTTT. This codes for CASSILRDQPQHF. Full variable domain (rest looked up from reference TRBV19 and TRBJ1-5): DGGITQSPKYLFRKEGQNVTLSCEQNLNHDAMYWYRQDPGQGLRLIYYSQIVNDFQKGDIAEGYSVSREKKESFPLTVTSAQKNPTAFYLCASSILRDQPQHFGDGTRLSIL.

The chain uses TRBV5-1 and TRBJ2-1; 7 bases line up with TRBD1. Germline CDR1 SGHRS, CDR2 YFSETQ. After removal of 4 bases from V and 8 bases from J, the junction contained 9 bases not matched to a gene. The CDR3 sequence is 14 residues long. CDR3 sequence reads: CASSVGTAGYEQFF. In nucleotides, the CDR3 is TGCGCCAGCAGCGTCGGGACAGCCGGCTATGAGCAGTTCTTC.

V and J are TRBV27 and TRBJ1-2, with 7 positions matching TRBD1. Unmatched junction bases numbered 6, after V lost 2 bases and J lost 6 bases. The CDR3 spans 14 residues. Germline V gene data show CDR1 as MNHEY and CDR2 as SMNVEV (reference sequence). CDR3 protein: CASSLQGVEDGYTF. The CDR3 region has the DNA TGTGCCAGCAGTTTACAGGGGGTTGAGGATGGCTACACCTTC.

The CDR3 DNA follows: TGTGCCAGCAGCTTGGTATCTAGCGTGGGCACCGGGGAGCTGTTTTTT. This encodes CASSLVSSVGTGELFF. The chain is built from TRBV5-4 and TRBJ2-2, with D maybe TRBD2 (6 bases). With 0 bases removed from V and 4 bases from J, the gap between germline ends came to 13 bases. Germline CDR1 SGHNT, CDR2 YYREEE (reference sequence). The CDR3 totals 16 residues.

CDR3 region: CASSLRGGEGETQYF. The CDR3 nucleotides read TGTGCCAGCAGCTTGCGGGGGGGAGAGGGAGAGACCCAGTACTTC. The chain joins TRBV7-8 to TRBJ2-5, with TRBD2 matching 9 bases. The CDR3 covers 15 residues. Germline CDR1 SGHVS, CDR2 FQNEAQ. V was pared by 3 bases and J by 4 bases, with 6 bases of the junction left unmatched.

The gene calls are TRBV19 and TRBJ1-5; 8 positions match TRBD1. V dropped 3 bases and J dropped 2; count of bases not matched to a gene: 6. The CDR3 sequence is 16 residues long. The V gene's germline CDR1 is LNHDA and CDR2 SQIVND (reference sequence). CDR3 coding DNA: TGTGCCAGTAGTATCAGGGGGCCCACCGGCAATCAGCCCCAGCATTTT. Protein sequence: CASSIRGPTGNQPQHF.

The CDR3, as DNA: TGCGCCAGCAGCCCAACCCGGACGGAGGGGGAGCAGTTCTTC. It yields the protein CASSPTRTEGEQFF. V and J are TRBV5-1 and TRBJ2-1, with D maybe TRBD2 (6 bases). The CDR3 spans 14 residues. Germline lookup yields CDR1 SGHRS and CDR2 YFSETQ. V lost 4 bases and J 10 bases, leaving 18 bases between the germline ends.

In DNA form, the CDR3 reads TGTGCCAGTAGACGGGACAGGGACTATGGCTACACCTTC. Residues: CASRRDRDYGYTF. This chain links TRBV19 with TRBJ1-2, with TRBD1 identical over 9 bases. Germline loops: CDR1 LNHDA, CDR2 SQIVND (reference sequence). The CDR3 spans 13 residues. V gave up 6 bases and J gave up 3 bases; unmatched junction bases: 2.

This clone appeared a few times. The chain is built from TRBV4-2 and TRBJ1-5, with D perhaps matching TRBD1 (5 bases). In germline, CDR1 is LGHNA, CDR2 YNFKEQ. Trimming removed 1 base from V and 0 bases from J, with 10 bases in between. The CDR3 extends over 16 amino acids. This CDR3 is CASSQGKGDSNQPQHF. In DNA form, the CDR3 reads TGTGCCAGCAGCCAAGGGAAAGGGGATAGCAATCAGCCCCAGCATTTT.

This chain connects TRBV18 to TRBJ2-7; possibly TRBD1 for D (6 bases). The CDR3 sequence is 13 residues long. Germline CDR1 and CDR2: KGHSH and LQKENI. Deletions cut 3 bases from V and 4 bases from J, with 10 bases between. The CDR3 DNA follows: TGTGCCAGCTCACCTAAGGACAGTTACGAGCAGTACTTC. This codes for CASSPKDSYEQYF.

J is TRBJ2-5 and V is TRBV9; D not resolved. V was cut by 4 bases and J by 2 bases, with 9 bases left in between. From germline, CDR1 is SGDLS and CDR2 YYNGEE. The length of the CDR3 is 13 residues. CDR3 sequence reads: CASSLSQQETQYF. CDR3 coding DNA: TGTGCCAGCAGCCTGTCCCAGCAAGAGACCCAGTACTTC. Full variable domain (rest looked up from reference TRBV9 and TRBJ2-5): DSGVTQTPKHLITATGQRVTLRCSPRSGDLSVYWYQQSLDQGLQFLIQYYNGEERAKGNILERFSAQQFPDLHSELNLSSLELGDSALYFCASSLSQQETQYFGPGTRLLVL.

This clone was detected a few times. This chain joins TRBV15 and TRBJ1-2, with a weak D call TRBD1 (5 bases). Germline loops: CDR1 LNHNV, CDR2 YYDKDF (reference sequence). The V gene lost 3 bases and the J gene lost 4 bases, with 9 bases spanning the gap. CDR3 length: 13 amino acids. CDR3 loop: CATSRGLIYGYTF. CDR3 DNA: TGTGCCACCAGCAGGGGGCTCATCTATGGCTACACCTTC.

The table lists this clone with a few counts. The chain is built from TRBV7-9 and TRBJ1-5, with D maybe TRBD1 (6 bases). CDR1 is SEHNR and CDR2 is FQNEAQ in the germline V gene (reference sequence). This CDR3 has 15 amino acids. Trimming removed 5 bases at V and 5 bases at J, with 16 bases between. CDR3: CASSHRQVWDQPQHF. The CDR3 DNA sequence: TGTGCCAGCAGCCACAGACAGGTCTGGGATCAGCCCCAGCATTTT.

This clone was found a few times. The gene calls are TRBV5-1 and TRBJ2-3; tentative D call: TRBD1 (6 bases). Germline assignment: CDR1 SGHRS and CDR2 YFSETQ. The CDR3 contains 18 residues. The germline V and J ends were trimmed by 7 bases and 1 base, with 25 bases remaining between them. In nucleotides, the CDR3 is TGCGCCAGCGGCGCGGGTCGGGCAGGGGATATCGGCACAGATACGCAGTATTTT. Protein sequence: CASGAGRAGDIGTDTQYF.

The V call is TRBV7-9, the J call TRBJ1-1, with D perhaps TRBD1 (5 bases). The CDR3 runs to 16 residues. The ends were cut back, 5 bases at V and 1 base at J, with 17 bases in the middle. Germline CDR1 is SEHNR and CDR2 is FQNEAQ (reference sequence). In nucleotides, the CDR3 is TGTGCCAGCAGCCCTGCGGGGGGAAGGAGGAACACTGAAGCTTTCTTT. Translation: CASSPAGGRRNTEAFF. Filled out from reference TRBV7-9 and TRBJ1-1, the complete variable domain reads DTGVSQNPRHKITKRGQNVTFRCDPISEHNRLYWYRQTLGQGPEFLTYFQNEAQLEKSRLLSDRFSAERPKGSFSTLEIQRTEQGDSAMYLCASSPAGGRRNTEAFFGQGTRLTVV.

The chain combines TRBV25-1 with TRBJ1-1, with no clear D. Trimming left V 6 bases short and J 1 base short, with 12 bases between. The germline gives CDR1 MGHDK, CDR2 SYGVNS. The CDR3 is made up of 14 amino acids. CDR3 DNA sequence: TGTGCCAGCAGATGGGGAGCCCCGAACACTGAAGCTTTCTTT. Translated, it gives CASRWGAPNTEAFF.

V usage is TRBV5-1 and J usage is TRBJ2-3; D is unresolved. V was pared by 4 bases and J by 6 bases, with 9 bases between. There are 12 residues in the CDR3. Germline CDR1 and CDR2: SGHRS and YFSETQ. The CDR3 sequence: CASSPTQDTQYF. CDR3 bases: TGCGCCAGCAGCCCGACACAGGATACGCAGTATTTT.

This sequence joins TRBV5-1 and TRBJ2-5, with 8 nucleotides matching TRBD1. V lost 4 bases to trimming and J lost 5 bases; unmatched junction nucleotides: 10. The CDR3 sequence is 15 residues long. Germline V gene data show CDR1 as SGHRS and CDR2 as YFSETQ. CDR3 amino acids: CASSPGTGGRETQYF. CDR3 bases: TGCGCCAGCAGCCCGGGGACAGGCGGCAGGGAGACCCAGTACTTC.

This clone was seen only a few times. This chain uses TRBV30 with TRBJ1-5; 8 positions match TRBD1. Germline V gives CDR1 GTSNPN, CDR2 SVGIG (reference sequence). J was trimmed by 2 bases and V by 5 bases; bases with no gene match: 14. The CDR3 extends over 17 amino acids. CDR3 amino acids: CAWQQGASTFGNQPQHF. The CDR3 bases are TGTGCCTGGCAGCAGGGGGCTTCTACCTTCGGCAATCAGCCCCAGCATTTT.